These T cell receptor beta chains were read from a single sample in a study of blood T cell repertoires in COVID-19. Measured with immunoSEQ multiplex PCR; TCRdb has only the in-frame clones, and not every one. Of around 98,000 clones listed, approximately 84% were seen once; the top ten hold around 16%. Source material: peripheral blood. The receptor set was obtained from a woman aged 55-69 years with acute or convalescent COVID-19. Both conserved end residues are part of each CDR3. D genes are given only for firm matches. Only part of the rows carry a size: once, few, many, or a class if the clone is expanded.

v_call	j_call	clone_size	d_call	cdr3_nt	cdr3_aa
TRBV3-1/TRBV3-2	TRBJ2-1	.	TRBD2	TGTGCCAGCAGTCGAGGACTAGATGGAGTCGATGAGCAGTTCTTC	CASSRGLDGVDEQFF
TRBV19	TRBJ1-2	.	.	TGTGCCAGTAGTACCCAGACAGGTCGGGGTTATGGCTACACCTTC	CASSTQTGRGYGYTF
TRBV25-1	TRBJ1-2	.	.	TGTGCCAGCAGCCAGGACAGCTATGGCTACACCTTC	CASSQDSYGYTF
TRBV5-1	TRBJ2-5	few	TRBD2	TGCGCCAGCAGCTTGCGGACTAGCGGGGGGGCCGGGGAGACCCAGTACTTC	CASSLRTSGGAGETQYF
TRBV9	TRBJ1-6	.	TRBD1	TGTGCCAGCAGCGCAGCAGGGGGCCATAATTCACCCCTCCACTTT	CASSAAGGHNSPLHF
TRBV11-2	TRBJ1-6	.	.	TGTGCCAGCAGCTCCGGCGCAGGGAGGATAAGGAGACCCCTCCACTTT	CASSSGAGRIRRPLHF
TRBV7-2	TRBJ2-3	.	TRBD2	TGTGCCAGCAGCCCCATGGCGGGGGGGCGACCGCAGTATTTT	CASSPMAGGRPQYF
TRBV15	TRBJ2-7	.	.	TGTGCCACCAGCAGAGTAAGGGGGTCTCCTAACGAGCAGTACTTC	CATSRVRGSPNEQYF
TRBV9	TRBJ1-2	.	.	TGTGCCAGCAGCGTAGCCACGGCTAACTATGGCTACACCTTC	CASSVATANYGYTF
TRBV27	TRBJ2-3	few	.	TGTGCCAGCACCAATTTCGGGACACCTAGCACAGATACGCAGTATTTT	CASTNFGTPSTDTQYF
TRBV2	TRBJ2-6	.	.	TGTGCCAGCAAAGGAGTCAGATCTGGGGCCAACGTCCTGACTTTC	CASKGVRSGANVLTF
TRBV5-5	TRBJ1-6	.	TRBD1	TGTGCCAGCAGCCCCGGACAGGGCGCCTCTATTTTGGCCCTCCACTTT	CASSPGQGASILALHF
TRBV11-3	TRBJ1-1	.	.	TGTGCCAGCAGCTTAGCACAGACGAACACTGAAGCTTTCTTT	CASSLAQTNTEAFF
TRBV28	TRBJ1-4	.	.	TGTGCCAGCACTCAGGTCACTAATGAAAAACTGTTTTTT	CASTQVTNEKLFF
TRBV19	TRBJ2-3	once	.	TGTGCCAGTAGTATAGGCACTAGAGGCACAGATACGCAGTATTTT	CASSIGTRGTDTQYF
TRBV3-1/TRBV3-2	TRBJ1-2	once	.	TGTGCCAGCAGCCAAGATGGGGCAGGGCCCTATGGCTACACCTTC	CASSQDGAGPYGYTF
TRBV19	TRBJ1-1	once	.	TGTGCCAGTAGTAGGTCGGAGCCCCACACTGAAGCTTTCTTT	CASSRSEPHTEAFF
TRBV18	TRBJ2-7	once	.	TGTGCCAGCTCAGGGGAGAGGAACTACGAGCAGTACTTC	CASSGERNYEQYF
TRBV3-1/TRBV3-2	TRBJ1-3	.	TRBD1	TGTGCCAGCAGCCAAGCGGCGACAGGGAGAATCGGAAACACCATATATTTT	CASSQAATGRIGNTIYF
TRBV30	TRBJ1-5	.	.	TGTGCCTGGAGGGAGCGGGGGAATCAGCCCCAGCATTTT	CAWRERGNQPQHF
TRBV2	TRBJ2-2	.	.	TGTGCCAGCAAGGAGGGGGGGCCGGGGGAGCTGTTTTTT	CASKEGGPGELFF
TRBV15	TRBJ1-2	.	TRBD1	TGTGCCACCAGCAGGCAACAGGGGACCAACTATGGCTACACCTTC	CATSRQQGTNYGYTF
TRBV29-1	TRBJ1-3	.	.	TGCAGCGTTGTTCTTAACTCTGGAAACACCATATATTTT	CSVVLNSGNTIYF
TRBV5-5	TRBJ2-1	.	.	TGTGCCAGCAGCCCCACCCCGGGGGTTGAGCAGTTCTTC	CASSPTPGVEQFF
TRBV2	TRBJ1-4	.	.	TGTGCCAGCAGTCGTACAGGGTCCCTTCGGTCAACTAATGAAAAACTGTTTTTT	CASSRTGSLRSTNEKLFF
TRBV15	TRBJ1-3	.	TRBD1	TGTGCCACCAGCAGAGACCCCGGGACAGCCACTGGAAACACCATATATTTT	CATSRDPGTATGNTIYF
TRBV28	TRBJ1-5	.	TRBD1	TGTGCCAGCAGGTCTGCCGGGACAGTGGGCAATCAGCCCCAGCATTTT	CASRSAGTVGNQPQHF
TRBV12-1	TRBJ1-5	.	.	TGTGCCAGCAGCTGCGGTCCTACTAGACACAATCAGCCCCAGCATTTT	CASSCGPTRHNQPQHF
TRBV6-5	TRBJ2-1	.	.	TGTGCCACGGACAGTTACAATGAGCAGTTCTTC	CATDSYNEQFF
TRBV11-2	TRBJ1-1	.	.	TGTGCCAGCCGCCGGGGGAGATACACTGAAGCTTTCTTT	CASRRGRYTEAFF
TRBV15	TRBJ2-2	.	TRBD1	TGTGCCACCAGCGGGCTCAGGGGGCGCTCCGGGGAGCTGTTTTTT	CATSGLRGRSGELFF
TRBV7-2	TRBJ1-3	.	.	TGTGCCAGCAGCTTAGGACTTCAAAACACCATATATTTT	CASSLGLQNTIYF
TRBV20-1	TRBJ1-1	.	.	TGCAGTGCTAGAGATACAGGTGGGGCTTTCTTT	CSARDTGGAFF
TRBV7-2	TRBJ2-6	few	.	TGTGCCAGCAGCTTAGACTCTGTGACTGGGGCCAACGTCCTGACTTTC	CASSLDSVTGANVLTF
TRBV4-1	TRBJ2-3	.	TRBD2	TGCGCCAGCAGCCAAGATGGTAGCGGGGGCCACTATACGCAGTATTTT	CASSQDGSGGHYTQYF
TRBV6-5	TRBJ1-4	few	.	TGTGCCAGCTCCTTTGTCCGGGTGGGTGAAAAACTGTTTTTT	CASSFVRVGEKLFF
TRBV27	TRBJ1-6	once	.	TGTGCCAGCAGTACCACCTCTTTTCCGACAGGAAATAATTCACCCCTCCACTTT	CASSTTSFPTGNNSPLHF
TRBV5-1	TRBJ1-5	once	.	TGCGCCAGATGCGGGAGCAATCAGCCCCAGCATTTT	CARCGSNQPQHF
TRBV7-2	TRBJ2-5	.	.	TGTGCCAGCAGCTTAGCCCCAATCCGTCGGGGGGCATTGGAGACCCAGTACTTC	CASSLAPIRRGALETQYF
TRBV7-2	TRBJ2-1	few	.	TGTGCCAGCAGCTTAGCCAAAGGGGCATTCAATGAGCAGTTCTTC	CASSLAKGAFNEQFF
TRBV19	TRBJ1-5	.	.	TGTGCCAGTAGTATGGGCAGAGAATATAGCAATCAGCCCCAGCATTTT	CASSMGREYSNQPQHF
TRBV5-4	TRBJ2-2	once	TRBD1	TGTGCCAGCAGCCCCAAAAACAGGGGAGACACCGGGGAGCTGTTTTTT	CASSPKNRGDTGELFF
TRBV2	TRBJ2-1	.	.	TGTGCCAGTCACAAACAGGGAAATGAGCAGTTCTTC	CASHKQGNEQFF
TRBV9	TRBJ1-4	.	TRBD1	TGTGCCAGCACCCCCGGGACAGGGTTAACTAATGAAAAACTGTTTTTT	CASTPGTGLTNEKLFF
TRBV5-8	TRBJ2-1	.	TRBD1	TGTGCCAGCAGCTCCCTGGACAGGGGCCAGGGGGATGAGCAGTTCTTC	CASSSLDRGQGDEQFF
TRBV5-1	TRBJ2-4	.	TRBD1	TGCGCCAGCAGCCCTGGGACAGGGGCTAGGAATCAGTACTTC	CASSPGTGARNQYF
TRBV19	TRBJ2-3	.	TRBD2	TGTGCCAGTAGTCCCTTGCGGGGGGGATCAAGAGATACGCAGTATTTT	CASSPLRGGSRDTQYF
TRBV2	TRBJ1-2	few	TRBD1	TGTGCCAGCATTGAACCGGGACAGGAATATGGCTACACCTTC	CASIEPGQEYGYTF
TRBV6-5	TRBJ1-2	.	TRBD1	TGTGCCAGCTCGGGACAGGGGCGCAATGGCTACACCTTC	CASSGQGRNGYTF
TRBV11-3	TRBJ2-3	.	TRBD1	TGTGCCAGCACCCGACAGGGGGCAGATACGCAGTATTTT	CASTRQGADTQYF
TRBV2	TRBJ2-2	.	.	TGTGCCAGCAGTGAGGGGAGATTCACCGGGGAGCTGTTTTTT	CASSEGRFTGELFF